This T cell receptor (beta chain) was sequenced during a study of T cell responses to AZD1222 COVID-19 vaccine. Study-wide points: Among the donors, most were white British and more were female, and clonal diversity was possibly underestimated.

TCRdb's copy holds only in-frame clones and misses some; the assay was immunoSEQ multiplex PCR. The table lists over 150,000 clones, approximately 94% of them singletons, with roughly 0.99% in the top ten. Trimming pared 3 bases from V and 1 base from J, leaving 16 bases between. Germline V gives CDR1 KGHSH, CDR2 LQKENI. This CDR3 region has 17 residues. A note on this clone: Its matching antigen is unknown.

The sequenced sample was peripheral blood, obtained 28 days after the second AZD1222 dose. This TCR was recovered from an adult who received the AZD1222 COVID-19 vaccine. The V gene is TRBV18, the J gene TRBJ1-3; possibly TRBD1 for D (6 bases). The CDR3 loop reads CASSPTNQGLSGNTIYF. The CDR3 DNA follows: TGTGCCAGCTCACCTACGAACCAGGGGCTGTCTGGAAACACCATATATTTT.